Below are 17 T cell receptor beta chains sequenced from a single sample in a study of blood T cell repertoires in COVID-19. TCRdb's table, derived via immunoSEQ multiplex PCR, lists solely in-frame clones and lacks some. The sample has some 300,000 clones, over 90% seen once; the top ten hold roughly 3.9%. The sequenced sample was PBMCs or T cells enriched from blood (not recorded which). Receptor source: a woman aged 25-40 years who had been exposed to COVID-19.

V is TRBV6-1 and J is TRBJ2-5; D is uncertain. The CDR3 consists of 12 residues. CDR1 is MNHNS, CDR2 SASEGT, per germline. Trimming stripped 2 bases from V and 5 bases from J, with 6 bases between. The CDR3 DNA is TGTGCCAGCAGTGAATGGCAGGAGACCCAGTACTTC. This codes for CASSEWQETQYF.

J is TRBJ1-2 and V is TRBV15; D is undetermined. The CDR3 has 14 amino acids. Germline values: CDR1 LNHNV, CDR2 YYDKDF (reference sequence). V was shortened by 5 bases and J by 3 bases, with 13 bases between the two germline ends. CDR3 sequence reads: CATSGRNSYYGYTF. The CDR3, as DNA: TGTGCCACCAGCGGGAGAAACAGTTACTATGGCTACACCTTC. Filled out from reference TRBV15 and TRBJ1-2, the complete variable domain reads DAMVIQNPRYQVTQFGKPVTLSCSQTLNHNVMYWYQQKSSQAPKLLFHYYDKDFNNEADTPDNFQSRRPNTSFCFLDIRSPGLGDTAMYLCATSGRNSYYGYTFGSGTRLTVV.

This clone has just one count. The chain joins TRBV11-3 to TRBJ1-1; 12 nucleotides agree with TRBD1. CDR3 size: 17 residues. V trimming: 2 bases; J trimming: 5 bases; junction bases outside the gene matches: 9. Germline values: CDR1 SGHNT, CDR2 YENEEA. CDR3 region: CASSLSMMGQGATEAFF. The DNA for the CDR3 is TGTGCCAGCAGCTTATCGATGATGGGACAGGGGGCGACTGAAGCTTTCTTT.

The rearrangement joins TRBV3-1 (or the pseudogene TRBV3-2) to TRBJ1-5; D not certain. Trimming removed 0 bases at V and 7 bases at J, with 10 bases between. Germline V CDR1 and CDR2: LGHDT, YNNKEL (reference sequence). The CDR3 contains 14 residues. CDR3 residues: CASSQDNLGQPQHF. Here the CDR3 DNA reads TGTGCCAGCAGCCAAGATAACCTCGGGCAGCCCCAGCATTTT.

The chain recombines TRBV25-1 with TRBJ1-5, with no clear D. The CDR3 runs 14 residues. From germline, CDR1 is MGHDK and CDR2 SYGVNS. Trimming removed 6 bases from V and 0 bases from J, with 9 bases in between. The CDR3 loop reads CASRDSRSNQPQHF. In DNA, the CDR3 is TGTGCCAGCAGGGACTCCCGTAGCAATCAGCCCCAGCATTTT.

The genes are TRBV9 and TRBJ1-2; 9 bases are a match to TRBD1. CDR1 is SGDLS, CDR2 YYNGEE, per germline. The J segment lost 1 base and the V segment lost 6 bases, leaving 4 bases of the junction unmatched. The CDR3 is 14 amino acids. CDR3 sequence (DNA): TGTGCCAGCATGCAGGGACAGGGTAACTATGGCTACACCTTC. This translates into CASMQGQGNYGYTF.

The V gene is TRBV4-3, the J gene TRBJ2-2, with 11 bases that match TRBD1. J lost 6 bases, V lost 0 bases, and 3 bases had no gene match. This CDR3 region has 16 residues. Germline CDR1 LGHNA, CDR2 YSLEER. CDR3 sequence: CASSQDRTGGSGELFF. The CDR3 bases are TGCGCCAGCAGCCAAGATAGGACAGGGGGCTCCGGGGAGCTGTTTTTT.

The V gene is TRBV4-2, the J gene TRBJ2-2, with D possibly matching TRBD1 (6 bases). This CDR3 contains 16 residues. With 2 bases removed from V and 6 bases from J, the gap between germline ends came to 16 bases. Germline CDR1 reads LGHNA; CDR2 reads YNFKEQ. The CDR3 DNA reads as TGTGCCAGCAGCCAAATGTTAGGGGGTCGGTCCGGGGAGCTGTTTTTT. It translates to CASSQMLGGRSGELFF.

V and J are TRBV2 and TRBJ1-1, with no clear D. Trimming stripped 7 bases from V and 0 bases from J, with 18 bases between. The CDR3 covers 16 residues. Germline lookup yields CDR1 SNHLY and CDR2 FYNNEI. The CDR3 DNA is TGTGCCAGCACCCCCAGCGGCAGTCGAATGAACACTGAAGCTTTCTTT. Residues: CASTPSGSRMNTEAFF.

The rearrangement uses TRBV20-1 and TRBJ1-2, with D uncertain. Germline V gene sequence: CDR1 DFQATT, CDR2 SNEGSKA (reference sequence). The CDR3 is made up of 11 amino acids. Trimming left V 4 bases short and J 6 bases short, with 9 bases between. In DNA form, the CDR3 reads TGCAGTGCTACGGTCGATCATGGCTACACCTTC. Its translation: CSATVDHGYTF.

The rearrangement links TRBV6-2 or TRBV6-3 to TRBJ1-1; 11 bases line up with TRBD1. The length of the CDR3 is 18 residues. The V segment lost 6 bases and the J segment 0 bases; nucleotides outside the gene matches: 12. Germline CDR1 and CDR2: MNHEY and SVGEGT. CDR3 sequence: CASSPHAGTGGMNTEAFF. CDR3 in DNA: TGTGCCAGCAGCCCCCATGCGGGGACAGGGGGGATGAACACTGAAGCTTTCTTT.

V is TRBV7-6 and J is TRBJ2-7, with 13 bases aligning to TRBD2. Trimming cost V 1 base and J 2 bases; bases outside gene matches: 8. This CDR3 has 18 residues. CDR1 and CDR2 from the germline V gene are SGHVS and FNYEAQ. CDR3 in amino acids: CASSLEQNGLAGAYEQYF. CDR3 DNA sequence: TGTGCCAGCAGCTTAGAACAAAATGGACTAGCGGGGGCCTACGAGCAGTACTTC.

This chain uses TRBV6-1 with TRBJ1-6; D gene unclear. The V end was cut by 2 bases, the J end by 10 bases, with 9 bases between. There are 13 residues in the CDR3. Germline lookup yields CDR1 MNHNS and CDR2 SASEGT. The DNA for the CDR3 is TGTGCCAGCAGTGAATTCCATTCCTCACCCCTCCACTTT. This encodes CASSEFHSSPLHF.

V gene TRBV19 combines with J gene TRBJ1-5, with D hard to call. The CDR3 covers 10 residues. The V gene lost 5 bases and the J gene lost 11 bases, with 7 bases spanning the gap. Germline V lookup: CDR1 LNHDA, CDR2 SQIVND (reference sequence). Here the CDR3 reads CASSGRAQHF. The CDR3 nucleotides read TGTGCCAGTAGTGGGAGGGCCCAGCATTTT.

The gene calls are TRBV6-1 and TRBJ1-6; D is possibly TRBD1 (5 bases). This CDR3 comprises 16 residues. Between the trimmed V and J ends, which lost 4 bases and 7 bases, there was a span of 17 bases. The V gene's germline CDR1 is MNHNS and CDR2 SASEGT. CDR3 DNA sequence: TGTGCCAGCAGTGTGGGAATTCTGGGACTGAATTCACCCCTCCACTTT. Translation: CASSVGILGLNSPLHF.

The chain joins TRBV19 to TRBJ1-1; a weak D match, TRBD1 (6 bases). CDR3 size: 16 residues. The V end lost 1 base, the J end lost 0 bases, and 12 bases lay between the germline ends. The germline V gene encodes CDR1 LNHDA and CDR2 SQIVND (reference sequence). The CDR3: CASSIGAGEVNTEAFF. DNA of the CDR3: TGTGCCAGTAGTATAGGGGCAGGGGAAGTGAACACTGAAGCTTTCTTT.

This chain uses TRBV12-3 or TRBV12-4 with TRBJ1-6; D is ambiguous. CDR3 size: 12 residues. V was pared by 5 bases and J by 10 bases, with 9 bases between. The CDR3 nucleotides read TGTGCCAGCAGTGTGCTCGGGTCACCCCTCCACTTT. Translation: CASSVLGSPLHF.